Listed below are T cell receptor beta chains from one sample, sequenced in a study of glioma-infiltrating T cells after dendritic cell vaccination. Clones were read by immunoSEQ multiplex PCR, and TCRdb kept only the in-frame ones, dropping some. The profile shows around 92,000 clones, roughly 80% of them singletons. Sequenced here: blood, sampled after dendritic cell vaccination. Every receptor here comes from a human donor with glioblastoma. CDR3s include the opening cysteine and the closing phenylalanine or tryptophan. A D gene is named only where the DNA matches it firmly. Clone size is shown for a subset of rows, as once, few, many or a class of expanded clone.

j_gene,v_gene,d_gene,abundance,len,CDR3nt,CDR3aa
TRBJ2-7,TRBV10-1,NA,NA,13,TGCGCCAGCAGTAGACAGTACTCCTACGAGCAGTACTTC,CASSRQYSYEQYF
TRBJ1-1,TRBV29-1,TRBD1,NA,13,TGCAGCGCAGAGACAGGGATGAACACTGAAGCTTTCTTT,CSAETGMNTEAFF
TRBJ1-1,TRBV5-4,TRBD1,few,15,TGTGCCAGCAGCCCTAGGGGGACAGGGGGGGATGAAGCTTTCTTT,CASSPRGTGGDEAFF
TRBJ2-7,TRBV6-1,TRBD1,NA,15,TGTGCCAGCTGCTCCGGGACAGGGCTCTCCTACGAGCAGTACTTC,CASCSGTGLSYEQYF
TRBJ2-7,TRBV5-1,TRBD1,NA,15,TGCGCCAGCAGCTTGGAGGGGACAGCCAACTACGAGCAGTACTTC,CASSLEGTANYEQYF
TRBJ2-7,TRBV2,NA,few,14,TGTGCCAGCAAGAGGGTTTCCGTTGCCGACGAGCAGTACTTC,CASKRVSVADEQYF
TRBJ1-2,TRBV7-9,NA,NA,14,TGTGCCAGCAGCCAAGGACTCGCGGTAGATGGCTACACCTTC,CASSQGLAVDGYTF
TRBJ2-7,TRBV27,TRBD1,NA,13,TGTGCCAGCAGTTTAGGGGGACAGTACGAGCAGTACTTC,CASSLGGQYEQYF
TRBJ1-1,TRBV5-1,NA,NA,14,TGCGCCAGCAGCTTGGCAGGCCCGAACACTGAAGCTTTCTTT,CASSLAGPNTEAFF
TRBJ1-2,TRBV5-3,NA,NA,14,TGTGCCAGAAGCTTAGTCCCCGACAGTAATGGCTACACCTTC,CARSLVPDSNGYTF
TRBJ1-2,TRBV5-6,NA,few,14,TGTGCCAGCAGCTCGGACATACGAAACTATGGCTACACCTTC,CASSSDIRNYGYTF
TRBJ1-2,TRBV7-7,NA,NA,14,TGTGCTAGCAGCGCGCGACAGCCAAACTATGGCTACACCTTC,CASSARQPNYGYTF
TRBJ2-1,TRBV28,NA,NA,14,TGTGCCAGCATCCTTAGTACGACCTACAATGAGCAGTTCTTC,CASILSTTYNEQFF
TRBJ1-1,TRBV5-1,NA,NA,14,TGCGCCAGCAGCTTGGTGGGAGCTAATCCTGAAGCTTTCTTT,CASSLVGANPEAFF
TRBJ1-2,TRBV5-1,TRBD1,NA,15,TGCGCCAGCAGCTGGCGGACAGGGGATCACAATGGCTACACCTTC,CASSWRTGDHNGYTF
TRBJ2-3,TRBV5-1,TRBD1,NA,14,TGCGCCAGCACTCGGGACAGGTACACAGATACGCAGTATTTT,CASTRDRYTDTQYF
TRBJ2-7,TRBV7-3,NA,NA,14,TGTGCCAGCAGCTTAATCGGGGGTGGCTACGAGCAGTACTTC,CASSLIGGGYEQYF
TRBJ1-5,TRBV28,NA,NA,14,TGTGCCAGCAGGCCTACAGGGTTAGGTCAGCCCCAGCATTTT,CASRPTGLGQPQHF
TRBJ1-5,TRBV11-2,TRBD1,NA,15,TGTGCCAGCAGCCGGGACAGGGGACAGGATCAGCCCCAGCATTTT,CASSRDRGQDQPQHF
TRBJ1-2,TRBV5-6,NA,NA,12,TGTGCCAGCAGCTTGCAGGGGTTTGGCTACACCTTC,CASSLQGFGYTF
TRBJ1-4,TRBV5-8,NA,few,15,TGTGCCAGCAGCACCGGGAAAAGGGCTGGTGAAAAACTGTTTTTT,CASSTGKRAGEKLFF
TRBJ2-3,TRBV4-2,TRBD2,NA,18,TGTGCCAGCAGCCAAGATACAACGCGGGGGGTCCGCACAGATACGCAGTATTTT,CASSQDTTRGVRTDTQYF
TRBJ2-7,TRBV18,TRBD1,NA,14,TGTGCCAGCTCACTCGGGACAGGGGATCTCGAGCAGTACTTC,CASSLGTGDLEQYF
TRBJ2-7,TRBV9,NA,NA,14,TGTGCCAGCAGCGTAGATAGATCCTCCTACGAGCAGTACTTC,CASSVDRSSYEQYF
TRBJ1-2,TRBV5-1,TRBD1,NA,15,TGCGCCAGCAGCTCTTACAGGGGGGTAATCGATGGCTACACCTTC,CASSSYRGVIDGYTF
TRBJ2-3,TRBV5-1,TRBD2,few,14,TGCGCCAGCCGGGGGGGCCTGAGCACAGATACGCAGTATTTT,CASRGGLSTDTQYF
TRBJ2-2,TRBV5-1,TRBD1,once,18,TGCGCCAGCAGCTTGGTAGCGGGACAGGGGAACTTGGCCGGGGAGCTGTTTTTT,CASSLVAGQGNLAGELFF
TRBJ1-1,TRBV2,NA,NA,14,TGTGCCAGCAGTCCACAGGGCTTGCGAACTGAAGCTTTCTTT,CASSPQGLRTEAFF
TRBJ2-7,TRBV4-1,TRBD2,NA,16,TGCGCCAGCAGCCCCGGAACCGGGACTAGCGGCCACGAGCAGTACTTC,CASSPGTGTSGHEQYF
TRBJ2-3,TRBV5-1,NA,NA,14,TGCGCCAGCAGCCCAGGGACTGCGGAAGATACGCAGTATTTT,CASSPGTAEDTQYF
TRBJ1-2,TRBV18,TRBD1,NA,13,TGTGCCAGCTCACCGTCGACAGGGAGTGGCTACACCTTC,CASSPSTGSGYTF
TRBJ2-7,TRBV7-2,TRBD1,few,16,TGTGCCAGCAGCTTAGGGCAGGGGGCCGTGGCCTACGAGCAGTACTTC,CASSLGQGAVAYEQYF
TRBJ2-3,TRBV7-3,TRBD2,few,18,TGTGCCAGCAGCTTAGACGGCCTGACTAGCGGGAGAACAGATACGCAGTATTTT,CASSLDGLTSGRTDTQYF
TRBJ2-2,TRBV2,TRBD1,NA,16,TGTGCCAGCAGTGAAGGGGGGACAGGGTTAACCGGGGAGCTGTTTTTT,CASSEGGTGLTGELFF
TRBJ1-2,TRBV15,NA,few,15,TGTGCCACCAGCAGAGGGCGGGGGGCGCGACCTGGCTACACCTTC,CATSRGRGARPGYTF
TRBJ2-7,TRBV6-5,NA,NA,15,TGTGCCAGCAGTACGGGGGGCTCGCGCCTCTACGAGCAGTACTTC,CASSTGGSRLYEQYF
TRBJ2-7,TRBV13,TRBD1,NA,15,TGTGCCAGCAGCTTCAGGGGGATTTTAAACTACGAGCAGTACTTC,CASSFRGILNYEQYF
TRBJ2-1,TRBV11-2,TRBD2,NA,15,TGTGCCAGCAGTTCAGCGGGGGGGCCCTACAATGAGCAGTTCTTC,CASSSAGGPYNEQFF
TRBJ1-6,TRBV18,NA,NA,14,TGTGCCAGCTCACCGAGCACAGGGAGTTCACCCCTCCACTTT,CASSPSTGSSPLHF
TRBJ2-7,TRBV5-5,TRBD2,NA,15,TGTGCCAGCAGCCCCGGACTAGCGGGGGACTACGAGCAGTACTTC,CASSPGLAGDYEQYF
TRBJ2-7,TRBV11-1,TRBD2,NA,15,TGTGCCAGCAGCTTAAATTCCGGGGGGGTAGACGAGCAGTACTTC,CASSLNSGGVDEQYF
TRBJ1-2,TRBV11-1,NA,NA,15,TGTGCCAGCAGCTTCCCCCCCCCAGGGAGGGATGGCTACACCTTC,CASSFPPPGRDGYTF
TRBJ1-1,TRBV6-5,NA,NA,11,TGTGCCAGCAGTTCGGTAACTGAAGCTTTCTTT,CASSSVTEAFF
TRBJ1-2,TRBV18,NA,few,14,TGTGCCAGCTCACCACCGGGAGGGACTGGTGGCTACACCTTC,CASSPPGGTGGYTF
TRBJ2-4,TRBV5-1,TRBD2,NA,15,TGCGCCAGCAGCTTAATAGCGGGAGGGGAAAACATTCAGTACTTC,CASSLIAGGENIQYF
TRBJ2-1,TRBV10-2,TRBD1,NA,14,TGCGCCAGCAGTATGACAGGGGGCCGCGGTGAGCAGTTCTTC,CASSMTGGRGEQFF
TRBJ1-2,TRBV6-1,NA,NA,12,TGTGCCAGCAGTGACGGAGACTATGGCTACACCTTC,CASSDGDYGYTF
TRBJ2-1,TRBV30,TRBD2,once,16,TGTGCCTGCCCCGCCGGGCGGGGAGGGTGGAGCAATGAGCAGTTCTTC,CACPAGRGGWSNEQFF
TRBJ1-1,TRBV10-3,NA,NA,14,TGTGCCATCAGTGGCAAACAAAGAGGGACTGAAGCTTTCTTT,CAISGKQRGTEAFF
TRBJ2-7,TRBV18,NA,NA,15,TGTGCCAGCTCTCCATTTCCCAGAAGTACCTACGAGCAGTACTTC,CASSPFPRSTYEQYF
TRBJ2-7,TRBV7-6,NA,NA,15,TGTGCCAGCAGCTTTCTGGCGGGGATCCCGCGGGAGCAGTACTTC,CASSFLAGIPREQYF
TRBJ2-3,TRBV10-2,TRBD2,NA,16,TGCGCCAGCAGTGAGTTTTCGACTAGCGGCACAGATACGCAGTATTTT,CASSEFSTSGTDTQYF
TRBJ2-3,TRBV9,TRBD2,NA,16,TGTGCCAGCAGCGTAGCAGCGGGAGGGATCACAGATACGCAGTATTTT,CASSVAAGGITDTQYF
TRBJ2-5,TRBV6-5,NA,NA,15,TGTGCCAGCTCCCTGTCTACGGCGGTGAAAGAGACCCAGTACTTC,CASSLSTAVKETQYF
TRBJ1-2,TRBV5-6,NA,NA,13,TGTGCCAGCAGCTTGGACAGGTACCACAGCCTATCCTTC,CASSLDRYHSLSF